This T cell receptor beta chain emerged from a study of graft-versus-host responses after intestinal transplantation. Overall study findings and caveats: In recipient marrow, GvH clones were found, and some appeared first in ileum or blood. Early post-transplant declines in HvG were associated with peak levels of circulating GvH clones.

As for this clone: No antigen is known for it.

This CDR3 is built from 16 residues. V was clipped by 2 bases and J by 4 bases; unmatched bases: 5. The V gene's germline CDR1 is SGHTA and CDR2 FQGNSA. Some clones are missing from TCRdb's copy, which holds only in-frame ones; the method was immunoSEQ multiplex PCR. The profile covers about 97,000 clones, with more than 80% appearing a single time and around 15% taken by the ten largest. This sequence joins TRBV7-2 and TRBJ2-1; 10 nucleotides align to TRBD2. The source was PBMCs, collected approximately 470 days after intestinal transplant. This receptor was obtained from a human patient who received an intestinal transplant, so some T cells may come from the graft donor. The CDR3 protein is CASSLTSGVGYNEQFF. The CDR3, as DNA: TGTGCCAGCAGCTTAACTAGCGGGGTGGGGTACAATGAGCAGTTCTTC. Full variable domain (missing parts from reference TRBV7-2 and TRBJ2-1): GAGVSQSPSNKVTEKGKDVELRCDPISGHTALYWYRQSLGQGLEFLIYFQGNSAPDKSGLPSDRFSAERTGGSVSTLTIQRTQQEDSAVYLCASSLTSGVGYNEQFFGPGTRLTVL.